A single T cell receptor (beta chain) is shown here with its context. This specimen belongs to a study of blood T cell repertoires in COVID-19. Generated by immunoSEQ multiplex PCR, the TCRdb table keeps only in-frame clones and is missing some. The data contain 130,000 or so clones, around 76% of them singletons. This CDR3 region has 14 residues. Germline lookup yields CDR1 MNHEY and CDR2 SVGAGI. Trimming left V 0 bases short and J 1 base short, with 6 bases between. This receptor was obtained from a human donor in a cohort sampled during active COVID-19. This chain joins TRBV6-5 and TRBJ2-5, with D uncertain. Input material: peripheral blood. CDR3 nucleotides: TGTGCCAGCAGTTACTCGAGGAGCCAAGAGACCCAGTACTTC. Its protein product is CASSYSRSQETQYF.